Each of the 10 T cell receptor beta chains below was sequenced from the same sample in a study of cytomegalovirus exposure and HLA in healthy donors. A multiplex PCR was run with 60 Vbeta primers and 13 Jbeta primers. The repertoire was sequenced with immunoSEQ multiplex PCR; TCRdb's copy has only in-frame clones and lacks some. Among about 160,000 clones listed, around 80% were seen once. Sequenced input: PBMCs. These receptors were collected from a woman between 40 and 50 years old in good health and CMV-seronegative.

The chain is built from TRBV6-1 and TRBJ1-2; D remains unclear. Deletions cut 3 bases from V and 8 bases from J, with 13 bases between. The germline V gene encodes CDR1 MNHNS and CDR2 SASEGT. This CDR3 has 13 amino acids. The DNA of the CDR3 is TGTGCCAGCAGTGACTCCGGGAGGCGAGGCTACACCTTC. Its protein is CASSDSGRRGYTF.

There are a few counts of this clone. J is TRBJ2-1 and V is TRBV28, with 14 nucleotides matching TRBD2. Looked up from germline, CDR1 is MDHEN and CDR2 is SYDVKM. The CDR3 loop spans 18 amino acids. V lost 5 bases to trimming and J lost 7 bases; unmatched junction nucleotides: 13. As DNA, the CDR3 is TGTGCCAGCAGTGTTACCGGGACTAGCGGGAGTTCGGTAAATGAGCAGTTCTTC. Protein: CASSVTGTSGSSVNEQFF.

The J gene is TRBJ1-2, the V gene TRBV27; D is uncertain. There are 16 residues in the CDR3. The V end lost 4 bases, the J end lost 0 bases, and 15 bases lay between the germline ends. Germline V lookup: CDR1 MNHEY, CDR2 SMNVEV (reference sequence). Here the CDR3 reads CASSSLDGGANYGYTF. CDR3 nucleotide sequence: TGTGCCAGCAGTTCCCTGGACGGAGGAGCTAACTATGGCTACACCTTC.

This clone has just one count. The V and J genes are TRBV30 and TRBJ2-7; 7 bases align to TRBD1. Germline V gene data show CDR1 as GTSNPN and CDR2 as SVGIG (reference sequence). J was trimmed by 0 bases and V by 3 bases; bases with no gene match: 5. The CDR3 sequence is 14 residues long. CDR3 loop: CAWSTGDSSYEQYF. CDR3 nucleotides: TGTGCCTGGAGCACAGGGGACAGCTCCTACGAGCAGTACTTC.

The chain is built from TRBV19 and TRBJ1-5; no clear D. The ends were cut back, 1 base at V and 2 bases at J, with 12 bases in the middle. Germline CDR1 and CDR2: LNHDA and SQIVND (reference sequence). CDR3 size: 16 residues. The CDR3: CASSIAPSAGNQPQHF. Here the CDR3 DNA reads TGTGCCAGTAGTATAGCCCCTTCAGCGGGCAATCAGCCCCAGCATTTT.

CDR3 DNA sequence: TGCAGTGCTTATTTAGATACGCAGTATTTT. As protein: CSAYLDTQYF. The V gene is TRBV20-1, the J gene TRBJ2-3; D is unresolved. This CDR3 region has 10 residues. The V gene lost 5 bases and the J gene lost 5 bases, with 5 bases spanning the gap. Germline V gene lookup returns CDR1 DFQATT and CDR2 SNEGSKA (reference sequence).

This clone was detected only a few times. The CDR3 here is CASSLDRALSYEQYF. The CDR3 coding sequence is TGTGCCAGCAGCTTGGACAGGGCGCTCTCCTACGAGCAGTACTTC. This chain uses TRBV11-2 with TRBJ2-7; TRBD1 matches 8 bases. V trimming: 3 bases; J trimming: 0 bases; junction bases outside the gene matches: 4. CDR3 size: 15 residues. CDR1 is SGHAT and CDR2 is FQNNGV in the germline V gene.

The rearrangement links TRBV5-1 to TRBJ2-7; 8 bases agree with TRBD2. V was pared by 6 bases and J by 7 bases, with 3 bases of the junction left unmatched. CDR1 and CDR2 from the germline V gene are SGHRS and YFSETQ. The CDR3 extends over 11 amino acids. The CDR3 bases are TGCGCCAGCACGGCTAGCGGGGAGCAGTACTTC. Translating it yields CASTASGEQYF.

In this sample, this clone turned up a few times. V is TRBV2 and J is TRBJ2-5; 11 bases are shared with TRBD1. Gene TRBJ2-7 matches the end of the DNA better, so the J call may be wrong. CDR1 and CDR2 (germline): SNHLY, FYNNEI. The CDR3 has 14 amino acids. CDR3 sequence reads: CASSAGTGGYEQYF. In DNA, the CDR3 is TGTGCCAGCAGTGCCGGGACAGGGGGCTACGAGCAGTACTTC.

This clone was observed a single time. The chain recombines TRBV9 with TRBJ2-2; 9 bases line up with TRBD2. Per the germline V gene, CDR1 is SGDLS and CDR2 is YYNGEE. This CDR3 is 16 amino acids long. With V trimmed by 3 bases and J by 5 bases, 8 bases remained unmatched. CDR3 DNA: TGTGCCAGCAGCGGGTCTAGCGGGGTCCTTACCGGGGAGCTGTTTTTT. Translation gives CASSGSSGVLTGELFF.